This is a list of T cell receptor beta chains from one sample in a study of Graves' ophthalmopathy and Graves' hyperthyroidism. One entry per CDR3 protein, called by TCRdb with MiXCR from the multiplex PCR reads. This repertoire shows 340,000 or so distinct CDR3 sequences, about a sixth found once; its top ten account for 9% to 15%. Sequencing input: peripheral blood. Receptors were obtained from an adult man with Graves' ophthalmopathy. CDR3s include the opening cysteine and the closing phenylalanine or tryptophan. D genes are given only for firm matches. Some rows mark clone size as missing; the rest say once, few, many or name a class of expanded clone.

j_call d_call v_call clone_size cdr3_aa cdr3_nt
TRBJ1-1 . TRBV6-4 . CASSDGRENTEAFF TGTGCCAGCAGTGACGGCAGGGAGAACACTGAAGCTTTCTTT
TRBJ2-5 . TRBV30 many CAWRDRRLLQETQYF TGTGCCTGGAGGGACAGAAGGTTACTCCAAGAGACCCAGTACTTC
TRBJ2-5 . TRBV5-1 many CASSVLLGSGETQYF TGCGCCAGCAGCGTCCTACTAGGATCGGGAGAGACCCAGTACTTC
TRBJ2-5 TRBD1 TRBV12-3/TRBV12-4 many CATGTGGIQETQYF TGTGCCACCGGCACAGGGGGAATCCAAGAGACCCAGTACTTC
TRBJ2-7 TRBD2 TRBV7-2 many CASSFSGGPSYEQYF TGTGCCAGCAGCTTTAGCGGGGGGCCCTCCTACGAGCAGTACTTC
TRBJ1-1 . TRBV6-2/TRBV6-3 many CASTDGSGLRTEAFF TGTGCCAGCACCGACGGGTCGGGTCTTAGGACTGAAGCTTTCTTT
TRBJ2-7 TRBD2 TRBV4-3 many CASSQETSGGAGEQYF TGCGCCAGCAGCCAAGAGACTAGCGGGGGGGCGGGCGAGCAGTACTTC
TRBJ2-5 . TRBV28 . CASRPGRQETQYF TGTGCCAGCAGACCCGGGCGGCAAGAGACCCAGTACTTC
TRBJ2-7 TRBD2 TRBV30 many CAWRAGLAGTYEQYF TGTGCCTGGAGAGCTGGACTAGCGGGCACATACGAGCAGTACTTC
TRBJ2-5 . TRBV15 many CATSRDAAYQETQYF TGTGCCACCAGCAGAGATGCGGCCTACCAAGAGACCCAGTACTTC
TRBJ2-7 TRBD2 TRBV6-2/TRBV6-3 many CASTKLGGGGSSYEQYF TGTGCCAGCACCAAGCTCGGGGGGGGTGGAAGCTCCTACGAGCAGTACTTC
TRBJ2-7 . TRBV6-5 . CASSYESDYEQYF TGTGCCAGCAGTTACGAGTCGGACTACGAGCAGTACTTC
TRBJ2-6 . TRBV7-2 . CASRRDGANVLTF TGTGCCAGCAGGCGGGATGGGGCCAACGTCCTAACTTTC
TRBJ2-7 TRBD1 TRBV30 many CAWSRTGQGSYEQYF TGTGCCTGGTCTCGAACCGGACAGGGATCCTACGAGCAGTACTTC
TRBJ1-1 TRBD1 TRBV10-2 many CASRAGTGDTEAFF TGCGCCAGCAGGGCCGGGACAGGGGACACTGAAGCTTTCTTT
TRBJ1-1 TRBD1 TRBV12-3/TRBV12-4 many CASSSDDRGDTEAFF TGTGCCAGCAGTTCAGATGACAGGGGAGACACTGAAGCTTTCTTT
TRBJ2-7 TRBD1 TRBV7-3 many CASSITGTGYEQYF TGTGCCAGCAGCATCACCGGGACAGGCTACGAGCAGTACTTC
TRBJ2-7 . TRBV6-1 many CASSQRPRVYEQYF TGTGCCAGCAGTCAAAGACCCAGGGTCTACGAGCAGTACTTC
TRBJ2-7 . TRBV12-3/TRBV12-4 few CASSLARLDEQYF TGTGCCAGCAGTTTAGCGAGGTTGGATGAGCAGTACTTC
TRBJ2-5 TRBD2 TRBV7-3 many CASSKGLAGGYFEETQYF TGTGCCAGCAGCAAAGGACTAGCGGGAGGGTACTTTGAAGAGACCCAGTACTTC
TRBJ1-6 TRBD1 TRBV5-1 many CASSLEGGRDSPLHF TGCGCCAGCAGCTTGGAAGGGGGCCGGGATTCACCCCTCCACTTT
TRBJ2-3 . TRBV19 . CASSPRTDTQYF TGTGCCAGTAGTCCGCGGACAGATACGCAGTATTTT
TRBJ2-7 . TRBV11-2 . CASSEAPARGLAYEQYF TGTGCCAGCAGTGAAGCGCCTGCAAGGGGGTTGGCCTACGAGCAGTACTTC
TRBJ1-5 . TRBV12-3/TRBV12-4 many CASSFVAGNNQPQHF TGTGCCAGCAGTTTTGTTGCAGGGAACAATCAGCCCCAGCATTTT
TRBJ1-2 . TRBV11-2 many CASSSNWPEAGYTF TGTGCCAGCAGCTCAAATTGGCCCGAAGCGGGCTACACCTTC
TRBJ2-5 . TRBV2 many CASSRRDRELIPKETQYF TGTGCCAGCAGCCGCAGGGACCGGGAACTTATTCCCAAAGAGACCCAGTACTTC
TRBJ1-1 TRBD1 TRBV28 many CASSTKWEGTEEAFF TGTGCCAGCAGTACCAAATGGGAGGGGACAGAAGAAGCTTTCTTT
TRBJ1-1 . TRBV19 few CASTPPGREAFF TGTGCCAGTACCCCACCCGGGCGGGAAGCTTTCTTT
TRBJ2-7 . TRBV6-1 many CASSEGQLEQYF TGTGCCAGCAGTGAAGGACAGCTCGAGCAGTACTTC
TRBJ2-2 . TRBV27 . CASSSNLGNTGELFF TGTGCCAGCAGTTCGAATCTAGGGAACACCGGGGAGCTGTTTTTT
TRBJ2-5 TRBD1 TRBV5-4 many CASSSGTGILQETQYF TGTGCCAGCAGCAGCGGGACAGGGATTTTACAAGAGACCCAGTACTTC
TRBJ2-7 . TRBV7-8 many CASSLGGRGTLGEQYF TGTGCCAGCAGCTTAGGGGGGCGAGGGACGCTTGGGGAGCAGTACTTC
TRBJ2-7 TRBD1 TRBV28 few CASSLISWTGSYEQYF TGTGCCAGCAGTTTAATCAGCTGGACAGGCTCCTACGAGCAGTACTTC
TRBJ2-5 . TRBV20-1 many CSARRGIQETQYF TGCAGTGCTAGAAGGGGAATCCAAGAGACCCAGTACTTC
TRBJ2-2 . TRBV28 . CASSLYKPGELFF TGTGCCAGCAGTTTATATAAGCCCGGGGAGCTGTTTTTT
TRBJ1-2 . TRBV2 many CASSEFGGYGYTF TGTGCCAGCAGTGAATTCGGGGGGTATGGCTACACCTTC
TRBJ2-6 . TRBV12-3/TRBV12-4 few CASTLGGAGANVLTF TGTGCCAGCACTCTGGGGGGTGCTGGGGCCAACGTCCTGACTTTC
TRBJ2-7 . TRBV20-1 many CSPTREGLREQYF TGCAGTCCAACTCGTGAGGGTCTTAGGGAGCAGTACTTC
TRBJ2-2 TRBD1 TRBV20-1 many CSAADRGRNGELFF TGCAGTGCAGCCGACAGGGGGCGAAACGGGGAGCTGTTTTTT
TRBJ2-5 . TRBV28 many CASSPSGIQETQYF TGTGCCAGCAGTCCCTCAGGGATCCAAGAGACCCAGTACTTC
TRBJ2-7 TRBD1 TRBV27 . CASSFYGTGGYEQYF TGTGCCAGCAGTTTTTACGGGACAGGGGGCTACGAGCAGTACTTC
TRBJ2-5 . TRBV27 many CASSPNRARSGEETQYF TGTGCCAGCAGTCCTAACCGGGCCCGGAGTGGGGAAGAGACCCAGTACTTC
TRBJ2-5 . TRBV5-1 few CASSLDRRGETQYF TGCGCCAGCAGCTTGGACCGACGGGGGGAGACCCAGTACTTC
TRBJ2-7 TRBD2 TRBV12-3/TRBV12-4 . CASSIGSGRAAYEQYF TGTGCCAGCAGCATCGGTAGCGGGAGGGCCGCGTACGAGCAGTACTTC
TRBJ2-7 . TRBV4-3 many CASSQDRGNPYEQYF TGCGCCAGCAGCCAAGATAGAGGCAACCCCTACGAGCAGTACTTC
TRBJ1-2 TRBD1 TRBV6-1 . CASSQEQGNYGYIF TGTGCCAGCAGCCAGGAACAGGGGAACTATGGCTACATCTTC
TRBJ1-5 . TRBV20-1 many CSARQSNQPQHF TGCAGTGCAAGACAGAGCAATCAGCCCCAGCATTTT
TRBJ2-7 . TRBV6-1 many CASRVSVRTYEQYF TGTGCCAGCAGGGTAAGCGTACGCACCTACGAGCAGTACTTC
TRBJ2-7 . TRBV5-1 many CATSRGVEHEQYF TGCGCCACCTCGAGGGGGGTTGAGCACGAGCAGTACTTC
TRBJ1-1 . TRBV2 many CASSPSSGGGDTEAFF TGTGCCAGCAGTCCCTCCTCCGGGGGCGGTGACACTGAAGCTTTCTTT